The text below deals with one T cell receptor beta chain. The data were obtained in a study of blood T cell repertoires in COVID-19. Whole-study context: The study drew acute and convalescent COVID-19 samples from the United States, Italy and Spain.

This CDR3 comprises 14 residues. The germline V gene has CDR1 KGHSH and CDR2 LQKENI. V was cut by 2 bases and J by 5 bases, with 12 bases left in between. Patients at the Seattle site were enrolled during active infection and followed longitudinally. Here immunoSEQ multiplex PCR was the method, and the copy in TCRdb shows in-frame clones only, minus some. The sample holds roughly 30,000 clones, approximately 93% seen once. Sequenced material: peripheral blood. This sequence originates from a woman in her seventies with COVID-19, enrolled during active disease. The gene calls are TRBV18 and TRBJ1-2, with D perhaps matching TRBD1 (5 bases). The CDR3 loop reads CASSPGREGYGYTF. In DNA form, the CDR3 reads TGTGCCAGCTCACCAGGCAGGGAGGGATATGGCTACACCTTC.